The 14 T cell receptor beta chains presented below share a single source sample, sequenced in a study of T cell responses to AZD1222 COVID-19 vaccine. Method: immunoSEQ multiplex PCR; TCRdb's copy keeps in-frame clones and lacks some. This sample has about 200,000 clones; around 90% occur once, and the top ten carry 3.6%. The starting material was peripheral blood, obtained 28 days after the second dose of the MenACWY control vaccine. The origin of the receptors is an adult who received the MenACWY meningococcal vaccine as a control.

V and J are TRBV30 and TRBJ2-7, with D perhaps TRBD1 (7 bases). Deletions cut 2 bases from V and 0 bases from J, with 20 bases between. The germline gives CDR1 GTSNPN, CDR2 SVGIG (reference sequence). The CDR3 contains 17 residues. CDR3 residues: CAWSSGQDYLNSYEQYF. The CDR3 DNA reads TGTGCCTGGAGTTCAGGACAGGACTATCTGAACTCCTACGAGCAGTACTTC. The full variable domain, completed using reference TRBV30 and TRBJ2-7, is SQTIHQWPATLVQPVGSPLSLECTVEGTSNPNLYWYRQAAGRGLQLLFYSVGIGQISSEVPQNLSASRPQDRQFILSSKKLLLSDSGFYLCAWSSGQDYLNSYEQYFGPGTRLTVT.

This chain joins TRBV6-5 and TRBJ1-1; a possible D gene is TRBD1 (6 bases). With 6 bases removed from V and 6 bases from J, the gap between germline ends came to 14 bases. CDR3 length: 13 residues. Germline lookup yields CDR1 MNHEY and CDR2 SVGAGI. CDR3 sequence reads: CASSNREVAEAFF. CDR3 nucleotides: TGTGCCAGCAGCAACAGGGAGGTCGCTGAAGCTTTCTTT.

The chain uses TRBV14 and TRBJ1-2, with a possible D match to TRBD1 (5 bases). CDR3 length: 14 amino acids. Germline CDR1 is SGHDN and CDR2 is FVKESK. V gave up 0 bases and J gave up 7 bases, with 12 bases separating them. The CDR3 sequence is CASSQDPRVFGYTF. The DNA for the CDR3 is TGTGCCAGCAGCCAAGATCCCAGGGTATTTGGCTACACCTTC.

Only one count was recorded for this clone. This sequence joins TRBV12-3 or TRBV12-4 and TRBJ1-1, with TRBD1 as a possible D gene (6 bases). The CDR3 has 13 residues. V dropped 1 base and J dropped 10 bases, with 13 bases sitting between them. CDR3 bases: TGTGCCAGCAGTTTAGGTGTGGAGGGGGTAGCTTTCTTT. Amino acids: CASSLGVEGVAFF.

The chain's CDR3 is CSVVYWGRTDTQYF. The CDR3 bases are TGCAGCGTTGTTTACTGGGGGCGGACAGATACGCAGTATTTT. The V gene is TRBV29-1, the J gene TRBJ2-3, with D possibly TRBD1 on 6 matching bases. V was cut by 4 bases and J by 3 bases, with 14 bases left in between. CDR1 is SQVTM, CDR2 ANQGSEA, per germline. The CDR3 length is 14 residues.

The chain is built from TRBV4-2 and TRBJ1-5; D ambiguous. V lost 0 bases to trimming and J lost 3 bases, with 12 bases between them. The CDR3 consists of 16 residues. The V gene's germline CDR1 is LGHNA and CDR2 YNFKEQ. This chain's CDR3 is CASSQDGLGSNQPQHF. The CDR3 DNA reads TGTGCCAGCAGCCAAGATGGGCTAGGATCCAATCAGCCCCAGCATTTT.

V usage is TRBV5-1 and J usage is TRBJ2-5; 15 nucleotides agree with TRBD2. The CDR3 covers 18 residues. Losses at the gene ends were 0 bases for V and 2 bases for J; bases not matched to a gene: 5. Germline lookup yields CDR1 SGHRS and CDR2 YFSETQ. The CDR3 region has the DNA TGCGCCAGCAGCTTGGCGGGACTAGCGGGAGGTGGGCAAGAGACCCAGTACTTC. It is translated as CASSLAGLAGGGQETQYF. Supplemented by reference TRBV5-1 and TRBJ2-5, the full variable domain reads KAGVTQTPRYLIKTRGQQVTLSCSPISGHRSVSWYQQTPGQGLQFLFEYFSETQRNKGNFPGRFSGRQFSNSRSEMNVSTLELGDSALYLCASSLAGLAGGGQETQYFGPGTRLLVL.

The gene calls are TRBV14 and TRBJ1-2; 7 nucleotides agree with TRBD1. The CDR3 contains 15 residues. V trimming: 1 base; J trimming: 1 base; junction bases outside the gene matches: 3. CDR1 and CDR2 from the germline V gene are SGHDN and FVKESK. For the CDR3, the DNA is TGTGCCAGCAGCCAAGGGCCAGGGGGTAACTATGGCTACACCTTC. Translated, it gives CASSQGPGGNYGYTF.

The V gene is TRBV5-4, the J gene TRBJ2-2; D might be TRBD1 (6 bases). CDR1 SGHNT and CDR2 YYREEE come from the germline V gene (reference sequence). The CDR3 extends over 15 amino acids. Trimming pared 3 bases from V and 3 bases from J, leaving 12 bases between. CDR3 region: CASSYLQGDTGELFF. The CDR3 bases are TGTGCCAGCAGCTATTTACAGGGTGACACCGGGGAGCTGTTTTTT.

V and J are TRBV4-1 and TRBJ2-7; 11 bases match TRBD2. Looked up from germline, CDR1 is MGHRA and CDR2 is YSYEKL. V gave up 1 base and J gave up 4 bases; unmatched junction bases: 15. This CDR3 comprises 19 residues. This chain's CDR3 is CASSQGTGTSGKIGYEQYF. As DNA, the CDR3 is TGCGCCAGCAGCCAAGGCACCGGGACTAGCGGTAAGATAGGGTACGAGCAGTACTTC.

CDR3 in amino acids: CASSPRDRISNTEAFF. CDR3 nucleotides: TGTGCCAGCTCACCCCGGGACAGAATTTCGAACACTGAAGCTTTCTTT. V is TRBV18 and J is TRBJ1-1, with 7 bases that match TRBD1. The CDR3 is 16 residues long. Germline assignment: CDR1 KGHSH and CDR2 LQKENI. V lost 3 bases, J lost 1 base, and 8 bases stayed unmatched.

This chain joins TRBV6-5 and TRBJ2-1; D possibly corresponds to TRBD2 (6 bases). V lost 6 bases, J lost 6 bases, and 18 bases lay in between. This CDR3 region has 15 residues. CDR1 is MNHEY, CDR2 SVGAGI, per germline. CDR3 DNA sequence: TGTGCCAGCAGGAAACCGTCGGGAGACACCAATGAGCAGTTCTTC. The encoded protein is CASRKPSGDTNEQFF.

This chain connects TRBV11-3 to TRBJ2-2, with 8 positions matching TRBD1. V shed 6 bases and J 3 bases; nucleotides not matched to a gene: 6. The CDR3 has 15 amino acids. Germline-derived CDR1 and CDR2 are SGHNT and YENEEA. The CDR3 here is CASRSGQGDTGELFF. The CDR3 DNA sequence: TGTGCCAGCAGATCCGGACAGGGTGACACCGGGGAGCTGTTTTTT.

This clone was observed once. The V and J genes are TRBV6-6 and TRBJ2-3, with TRBD2 identical over 7 bases. CDR3 length: 12 residues. J was trimmed by 4 bases and V by 7 bases; bases with no gene match: 2. The germline gives CDR1 MNHNY, CDR2 SVGAGI (reference sequence). The CDR3 is CASKAGADTQYF. The DNA of the CDR3 is TGTGCCAGCAAGGCGGGAGCAGATACGCAGTATTTT.